These 17 T cell receptor beta chains were sequenced from one sample in a study of blood T cell repertoires in COVID-19. Sequencing was performed with immunoSEQ multiplex PCR; in TCRdb, only in-frame clones are kept and a portion is missing. The sample records about 170,000 clones, roughly 84% being singletons. The sequenced material came from peripheral blood. The receptors derive from a man aged 18 to 29 with active or convalescent COVID-19.

The V gene is TRBV27, the J gene TRBJ2-7; D gene ambiguous. Germline V gene lookup returns CDR1 MNHEY and CDR2 SMNVEV (reference sequence). V was shortened by 3 bases and J by 2 bases, with 8 bases between the two germline ends. The CDR3 is made up of 13 amino acids. The CDR3 is CASSFRQAYEQYF. The CDR3, as DNA: TGTGCCAGCAGTTTTCGGCAGGCCTACGAGCAGTACTTC.

The genes are TRBV6-6 and TRBJ2-2; possible D gene TRBD1, 6 bases. Trimming stripped 3 bases from V and 0 bases from J, with 11 bases between. Per the germline V gene, CDR1 is MNHNY and CDR2 is SVGAGI (reference sequence). The CDR3 is 16 residues long. As DNA, the CDR3 is TGTGCCAGCAGTTATTCGAGGACAGCGAACACCGGGGAGCTGTTTTTT. Its protein product is CASSYSRTANTGELFF.

This clone was seen a handful of times. The chain recombines TRBV6-4 with TRBJ1-5; no clear D gene. The ends were cut back, 3 bases at V and 3 bases at J, with 9 bases in the middle. The CDR3 length is 14 residues. Germline lookup yields CDR1 MRHNA and CDR2 SNTAGT. This CDR3 is CASSETGDNQPQHF. The CDR3 DNA reads TGTGCCAGCAGTGAAACCGGTGACAATCAGCCCCAGCATTTT.

This clone was seen many times. The chain links TRBV5-5 to TRBJ2-7, with 9 bases that match TRBD2. This CDR3 contains 16 residues. V gave up 0 bases and J gave up 4 bases; unmatched junction bases: 8. Germline CDR1 and CDR2: SGHKS and YYEKEE (reference sequence). The CDR3 DNA reads as TGTGCCAGCAGCTTGGATCTTAGCGGGAGTGGGTACGAGCAGTACTTC. Residues: CASSLDLSGSGYEQYF.

V and J are TRBV14 and TRBJ1-4, with D perhaps TRBD1 (6 bases). V lost 0 bases, J lost 3 bases, and 14 bases lay in between. The CDR3 length is 17 residues. Germline CDR1 and CDR2: SGHDN and FVKESK. The CDR3 sequence is CASSQDPGQLPNEKLFF. The CDR3 bases are TGTGCCAGCAGCCAAGACCCTGGACAGCTCCCTAATGAAAAACTGTTTTTT. Using reference TRBV14 and TRBJ1-4 for the parts outside the CDR3, the full variable domain is EAGVTQFPSHSVIEKGQTVTLRCDPISGHDNLYWYRRVMGKEIKFLLHFVKESKQDESGMPNNRFLAERTGGTYSTLKVQPAELEDSGVYFCASSQDPGQLPNEKLFFGSGTQLSVL.

The chain carries TRBV19 and TRBJ1-3; D is ambiguous. The germline CDR1 and CDR2 sequences are LNHDA and SQIVND (reference sequence). The CDR3 spans 14 residues. Trimming pared 6 bases from V and 0 bases from J, leaving 9 bases between. CDR3 sequence reads: CASSMGSSGNTIYF. The CDR3 nucleotides read TGTGCCAGTAGCATGGGGAGCTCTGGAAACACCATATATTTT.

This clone was counted between two and nine times. The genes are TRBV18 and TRBJ2-1, with D maybe TRBD1 (6 bases). V dropped 1 base and J dropped 6 bases, with 13 bases sitting between them. The CDR3 covers 15 residues. The germline V gene encodes CDR1 KGHSH and CDR2 LQKENI. CDR3 region: CASSPLATRGNEQFF. The CDR3 DNA is TGTGCCAGCTCACCACTAGCGACCAGGGGCAATGAGCAGTTCTTC. Combining the CDR3 with reference TRBV18 and TRBJ2-1 gives the whole variable domain NAGVMQNPRHLVRRRGQEARLRCSPMKGHSHVYWYRQLPEEGLKFMVYLQKENIIDESGMPKERFSAEFPKEGPSILRIQQVVRGDSAAYFCASSPLATRGNEQFFGPGTRLTVL.

This chain links TRBV6-2 or TRBV6-3 with TRBJ2-7, with 11 bases matching TRBD1. CDR3 length: 13 residues. Unmatched junction bases numbered 4, after V lost 6 bases and J lost 6 bases. Germline assignment: CDR1 MNHEY and CDR2 SVGEGT. The CDR3 DNA sequence: TGTGCCAGCAGCGGACAGGGGGCGGCCGAGCAGTACTTC. Translating gives CASSGQGAAEQYF.

This clone was counted a single time. The chain carries TRBV2 and TRBJ2-1, with 11 bases aligning to TRBD1. Trimming at V came to 6 bases and at J to 2 bases, leaving 3 bases not matched to a gene. Germline V gene lookup returns CDR1 SNHLY and CDR2 FYNNEI. This CDR3 has 15 residues. The CDR3 nucleotides read TGTGCCAGCAGGGCGGGACAGGGGGCCTACAATGAGCAGTTCTTC. Translation: CASRAGQGAYNEQFF.

There are many counts of this clone. V and J are TRBV10-1 and TRBJ1-1; possibly TRBD1 for D (6 bases). This CDR3 is 13 amino acids long. V lost 6 bases to trimming and J lost 4 bases, with 12 bases between them. Germline assignment: CDR1 WNHNN and CDR2 SYGVQD (reference sequence). Here the CDR3 reads CASRSRGGTEAFF. CDR3 nucleotides: TGCGCCAGCAGGAGCCGAGGGGGCACTGAAGCTTTCTTT.

The chain couples TRBV15 to TRBJ1-3, with unresolved D. Germline V gene lookup returns CDR1 LNHNV and CDR2 YYDKDF (reference sequence). Trimming took 8 bases from V and 0 from J, leaving 29 bases between them. The CDR3 has 20 residues. CDR3 in amino acids: CATQRLSKSLQFNSGNTIYF. In nucleotides, the CDR3 is TGTGCCACCCAGCGCCTTTCAAAGTCTCTTCAATTCAACTCTGGAAACACCATATATTTT.

This sequence joins TRBV7-2 and TRBJ2-1, with 9 bases aligning to TRBD2. J lost 5 bases, V lost 6 bases, and 8 bases had no gene match. The CDR3 contains 15 residues. The germline V gene encodes CDR1 SGHTA and CDR2 FQGNSA. CDR3 sequence (DNA): TGTGCCAGCAGTCCCGGGACTAGCAGAGACAATGAGCAGTTCTTC. This gives the protein CASSPGTSRDNEQFF.

A word on this clone: Different DNA sequences within this sample yield the same CDR3. The rearrangement uses TRBV7-2 and TRBJ1-5; TRBD1 might be the D (5 bases). The CDR3 contains 14 residues. Germline-derived CDR1 and CDR2 are SGHTA and FQGNSA. V dropped 2 bases and J dropped 6 bases, with 11 bases sitting between them. For the CDR3, the DNA is TGTGCCAGCAGCTTAAGGCAGGGTACTCAGCCCCAGCATTTT. It encodes CASSLRQGTQPQHF.

This clone was seen a few times. This chain joins TRBV7-2 and TRBJ2-7; 8 bases map to TRBD2. This CDR3 is 14 amino acids long. The V segment lost 3 bases and the J segment 4 bases; nucleotides outside the gene matches: 5. Germline V CDR1 and CDR2: SGHTA, FQGNSA. DNA for the CDR3: TGTGCCAGCAGCTTCCCCGGGAGGGGATACGAGCAGTACTTC. Encoded protein: CASSFPGRGYEQYF.

V usage is TRBV12-1 and J usage is TRBJ2-7; the DNA was not used to check the table's D call, TRBD2. TRBV12-1 is labeled a pseudogene. CDR3 length equals 15 residues. In nucleotides, the CDR3 is TGTGCCAGCAGCCAATTGACTAGCGGGAGCTACGAGCAGTACTTC. Translated: CASSQLTSGSYEQYF.

The sample holds one count of this clone. The chain recombines TRBV10-3 with TRBJ1-4; D gene unclear. Trimming stripped 0 bases from V and 10 bases from J, with 12 bases between. The CDR3 spans 14 residues. Germline-derived CDR1 and CDR2 are ENHRY and SYGVKD. The chain's CDR3 is CAISESGSGGKLFF. The CDR3 DNA reads as TGTGCCATCAGTGAGTCTGGCAGCGGAGGAAAACTGTTTTTT.

The genes are TRBV27 and TRBJ2-2; tentatively, D is TRBD1 (6 bases). The germline V and J ends were trimmed by 5 bases and 0 bases, with 10 bases remaining between them. The V gene's germline CDR1 is MNHEY and CDR2 SMNVEV (reference sequence). The CDR3 contains 15 residues. Written as DNA, the CDR3 is TGTGCCAGCAGTCCAGGGACACCGAACACCGGGGAGCTGTTTTTT. It yields the protein CASSPGTPNTGELFF.